One and the same sample provided the 10 T cell receptor beta chains below, sequenced in a study of radiation and T cells in renal cell carcinoma. Sequenced by immunoSEQ multiplex PCR; TCRdb stores in-frame clones only, minus some. Of 15,000 to 20,000 clones listed, around 55% are singletons. Treatment meaning: 15 Gy SBRT to primary tumor, nephrectomy 4 weeks later. Sequenced material: tumor tissue, taken from a patient whose treatment included radiotherapy and nephrectomy. These receptors all come from a man aged 45-65 years with renal cell carcinoma.

This clone was detected once. The J gene is TRBJ1-4, the V gene TRBV6-1; D is possibly TRBD1 (5 bases). This CDR3 has 17 residues. V shed 1 base and J shed 6 bases, with 18 bases lying between them. Germline values: CDR1 MNHNS, CDR2 SASEGT. The DNA of the CDR3 is TGTGCCAGCAGTGAAGGGTTGCTGGCGGGGGTATATGAAAAACTGTTTTTT. Protein sequence: CASSEGLLAGVYEKLFF.

The V gene is TRBV6-1, the J gene TRBJ1-5, with D unresolved. Germline-derived CDR1 and CDR2 are MNHNS and SASEGT. The CDR3 is 14 amino acids. The germline V and J ends were trimmed by 10 bases and 0 bases, with 13 bases remaining between them. The CDR3 loop is CATTSTGSNQPQHF. The CDR3 DNA follows: TGTGCCACTACTAGTACCGGTAGCAATCAGCCCCAGCATTTT.

CDR3 sequence: CASSLRLQAGELFF. Written as DNA, the CDR3 is TGTGCCAGCAGCTTAAGGCTCCAAGCCGGGGAGCTGTTTTTT. This sequence joins TRBV7-2 and TRBJ2-2; D ambiguous. The V gene's germline CDR1 is SGHTA and CDR2 FQGNSA. The CDR3 sequence is 14 residues long. V was cut by 2 bases and J by 6 bases, with 10 bases left in between. Full variable domain (rest looked up from reference TRBV7-2 and TRBJ2-2): GAGVSQSPSNKVTEKGKDVELRCDPISGHTALYWYRQSLGQGLEFLIYFQGNSAPDKSGLPSDRFSAERTGGSVSTLTIQRTQQEDSAVYLCASSLRLQAGELFFGEGSRLTVL.

CDR3 bases: TGTGCCACCCTCCGGGACAGGGGACCATACGAGCAGTACTTC. This sequence encodes CATLRDRGPYEQYF. The chain carries TRBV2 and TRBJ2-7; the match to TRBD1 covers 10 bases. Per the germline V gene, CDR1 is SNHLY and CDR2 is FYNNEI. The CDR3 is 14 residues long. Trimming removed 10 bases from V and 4 bases from J; junction bases left unmatched: 10.

CDR3 residues: CASSVSRGRDTYEQYF. The CDR3 nucleotides are TGTGCCAGCAGTGTCTCCAGGGGACGGGACACCTACGAGCAGTACTTC. The chain uses TRBV27 and TRBJ2-7; a possible D gene is TRBD1 (6 bases). Per the germline V gene, CDR1 is MNHEY and CDR2 is SMNVEV (reference sequence). V was trimmed by 5 bases and J by 2 bases, leaving 19 bases between them. The CDR3 has 16 residues.

The gene calls are TRBV2 and TRBJ2-3; TRBD1 agrees at 8 bases. J lost 5 bases, V lost 4 bases, and 8 bases had no gene match. Germline loops: CDR1 SNHLY, CDR2 FYNNEI. This CDR3 is 15 amino acids long. As DNA, the CDR3 is TGTGCCAGCAGTGTGGACAGGGATCAACAAGATACGCAGTATTTT. This sequence encodes CASSVDRDQQDTQYF.

DNA of the CDR3: TGTGCCAGCAGCCCGACAGGGTGGGAGCAGTACTTC. Translated, it gives CASSPTGWEQYF. V is TRBV7-8 and J is TRBJ2-7, with 7 positions matching TRBD1. Looked up from germline, CDR1 is SGHVS and CDR2 is FQNEAQ. This CDR3 region has 12 residues. V trimming: 5 bases; J trimming: 7 bases; junction bases outside the gene matches: 5.

CDR3 residues: CASNPGQGANIQYF. CDR3 DNA sequence: TGTGCCAGCAACCCGGGACAGGGGGCAAACATTCAGTACTTC. The V call is TRBV2, the J call TRBJ2-4; 12 nucleotides match TRBD1. The J segment lost 6 bases and the V segment lost 7 bases, leaving 4 bases of the junction unmatched. This CDR3 region has 14 residues. Germline-derived CDR1 and CDR2 are SNHLY and FYNNEI.

CDR3 amino acids: CASSEATGGSSGANVLTF. The CDR3 region has the DNA TGTGCCAGCAGTGAAGCGACAGGGGGTAGCTCTGGGGCCAACGTCCTGACTTTC. V and J are TRBV2 and TRBJ2-6, with TRBD1 matching over 9 bases. Germline CDR1 reads SNHLY; CDR2 reads FYNNEI. The CDR3 covers 18 residues. Unmatched junction bases numbered 3, after V lost 0 bases and J lost 0 bases. Full variable domain (missing parts from reference TRBV2 and TRBJ2-6): EPEVTQTPSHQVTQMGQEVILRCVPISNHLYFYWYRQILGQKVEFLVSFYNNEISEKSEIFDDQFSVERPDGSNFTLKIRSTKLEDSAMYFCASSEATGGSSGANVLTFGAGSRLTVL.

This clone was observed a few times. The rearrangement joins TRBV5-1 to TRBJ2-5; 10 nucleotides match TRBD2. The V gene end was trimmed by 4 bases and the J gene end by 2 bases; junction bases not matched to a gene: 11. This CDR3 spans 17 amino acids. Germline assignment: CDR1 SGHRS and CDR2 YFSETQ. The CDR3 spells CASSMGTSAFLQETQYF. The CDR3 region has the DNA TGCGCCAGCAGCATGGGGACTAGCGCGTTTCTACAAGAGACCCAGTACTTC.